This TCR beta chain was recovered during a study of T-cell memory formation after mild COVID-19. Across the whole study: Largely donor-specific TCR clusters were found. Findings of the study overall: Contracting CD8+ clones were enriched in EMRA, CD4+ mainly in CM and EM.

The CDR3 runs 18 residues. The V and J ends lost 4 bases and 2 bases, in that order; junction bases with no gene match: 7. The germline gives CDR1 SGHVS, CDR2 FQNEAQ. MiXCR, applied by TCRdb to the 5' RACE reads, yields one record per CDR3 protein. The sample holds more than 200,000 distinct CDR3 sequences; 15% to 20% are singletons and the top ten take around 3.7%. In its sample, this clonotype was seen a few times. What it binds is unknown. This receptor was obtained from a man in his late teens or twenties who had mild COVID-19 (a few samples of this study predate the infection). Cell type and time point are not known. J is TRBJ2-3 and V is TRBV7-8, with 15 bases identical to TRBD2. Input material: PBMCs or a T cell subset sorted from them (not recorded which). CDR3 nucleotides: TGTGCCAGCAGCTCCGGACTAGCGGGGGGGCCTGCCACAGATACGCAGTATTTT. Amino acids: CASSSGLAGGPATDTQYF.